This T cell receptor (beta chain) stems from a study of cytomegalovirus exposure and HLA in healthy donors. Study-level background: The use of the same platform for the roughly 120 validation repertoires and the roughly 700 first-cohort repertoires was reported by a later analysis. Study-wide results and caveats: Whilst most TCR sequences proved rare, a subset of public TCRs occurred across many donors. According to a subsequent analysis, TCR clusters identified in the first cohort showed a tendency to co-occur across the 120 validation repertoires.

A few counts support this clone. Its antigen is unknown. V dropped 8 bases and J dropped 1 base, with 10 bases sitting between them. The CDR3 runs 12 residues. Germline loops: CDR1 SQVTM, CDR2 ANQGSEA. The assay was immunoSEQ multiplex PCR, and TCRdb's table has in-frame clones only and misses some. The repertoire holds tens of thousands of clones, with 90% to 95% as singletons. V is TRBV29-1 and J is TRBJ2-3; D ambiguous. The specimen sequenced was PBMCs. This TCR was sampled from a woman between 18 and 29 years old in good health and CMV-seronegative. The CDR3 here is CSIAPGTDTQYF. DNA for the CDR3: TGCAGCATCGCCCCGGGCACAGATACGCAGTATTTT.